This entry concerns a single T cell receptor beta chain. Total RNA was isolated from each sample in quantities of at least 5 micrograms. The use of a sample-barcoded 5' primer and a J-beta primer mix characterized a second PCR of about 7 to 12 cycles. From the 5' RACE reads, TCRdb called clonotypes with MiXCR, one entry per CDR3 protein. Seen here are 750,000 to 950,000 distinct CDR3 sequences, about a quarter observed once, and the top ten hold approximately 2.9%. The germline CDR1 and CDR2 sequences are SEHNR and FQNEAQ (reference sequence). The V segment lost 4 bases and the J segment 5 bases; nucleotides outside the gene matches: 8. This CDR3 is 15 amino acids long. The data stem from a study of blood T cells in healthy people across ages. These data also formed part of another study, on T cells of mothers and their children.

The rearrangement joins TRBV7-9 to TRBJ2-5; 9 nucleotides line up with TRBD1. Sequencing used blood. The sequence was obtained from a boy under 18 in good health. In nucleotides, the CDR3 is TGTGCCAGCAGCTACGGACAGGGGAGTTGGGAGACCCAGTACTTC. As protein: CASSYGQGSWETQYF.